Listed below are T cell receptor beta chains from one sample, sequenced in a study of blood T cell repertoires in COVID-19. Only in-frame clones appear in the TCRdb table, and some are missing; sequencing was by immunoSEQ multiplex PCR. The sample contains around 86,000 clones, around nine tenths of which appear only once. The sequencing sample was made of peripheral blood. The receptors here all came from an elderly woman with acute or convalescent COVID-19. CDR3s include the opening cysteine and the closing phenylalanine or tryptophan. A D gene is named only where the DNA matches it firmly. Size is stated for part of the rows, as once, few or many counts, or as a class when the clone is expanded.

>TRBJ1-3|TRBV7-3|15|.|.
TGTGCCAGCAGTCCCTCCAGCGGCTCTGGAAACACCATATATTTT
CASSPSSGSGNTIYF
>TRBJ1-3|TRBV7-2|15|.|few
TGTGCCAGCAGCCTCACCGGGACAAGTGGAAACACCATATATTTT
CASSLTGTSGNTIYF
>TRBJ1-5|TRBV6-5|14|.|.
TGTGCCAGCAGCCCCCGGACTGCCAATCAGCCCCAGCATTTT
CASSPRTANQPQHF
>TRBJ1-5|TRBV7-5|13|.|.
TGTGCCAGATTCCGGGATAGCAATCAGCCCCAGCATTTT
CARFRDSNQPQHF
>TRBJ2-7|TRBV29-1|18|TRBD1|.
TGCAGCGTTGAAGAGCTGGACAGGGGGCGAAATTTTGGGGTCGAGCAGTACTTC
CSVEELDRGRNFGVEQYF
>TRBJ1-6|TRBV6-5|15|.|.
TGTGCCAGCAGGTCCAGGCAACGCAATAATTCACCCCTCCACTTT
CASRSRQRNNSPLHF
>TRBJ2-2|TRBV10-2|14|.|.
TGCGCCAGCAGTGTAATACAGGGCATCGGGGAGCTGTTTTTT
CASSVIQGIGELFF
>TRBJ2-3|TRBV4-3|18|.|once
TGCGCCAGCAGCCAAGAATTTGGAGCGGTGTTTGGTACAGATACGCAGTATTTT
CASSQEFGAVFGTDTQYF
>TRBJ2-3|TRBV11-1|14|.|.
TGTGCCAGCAGCTCTACCCAGGCTGCAGATACGCAGTATTTT
CASSSTQAADTQYF
>TRBJ1-1|TRBV6-1|13|TRBD1|once
TGTGCCAGCAGTGAGGACAGGGTGACTGAAGCTTTCTTT
CASSEDRVTEAFF
>TRBJ2-6|TRBV7-2|15|.|.
TGTGCCAGCAGCTTAGTATCGGTGGGGGCCAACGTCCTGACTTTC
CASSLVSVGANVLTF
>TRBJ1-2|TRBV4-2|16|.|.
TGTGCCAGCAGCCAAGATCGTGGGGCAGGAGACTATGGCTACACCTTC
CASSQDRGAGDYGYTF
>TRBJ1-2|TRBV5-4|14|TRBD1|.
TGTGCCAGCAGCCCCTCGACAGGGTTCTATGGCTACACCTTC
CASSPSTGFYGYTF
>TRBJ2-1|TRBV2|16|TRBD2|.
TGTGCCAGCAGTGATGCTAGCGGGAGCTCCTACAATGAGCAGTTCTTC
CASSDASGSSYNEQFF
>TRBJ2-5|TRBV11-2|15|.|.
TGTGCCAGCAGCTTAGGGCCATTGCGGCCGGAGACCCAGTACTTC
CASSLGPLRPETQYF
>TRBJ2-3|TRBV9|15|TRBD2|few
TGTGCCAGCAGTTGGGGGAGCGGGGGTACAGATACGCAGTATTTT
CASSWGSGGTDTQYF